Below are 18 T cell receptor beta chains sequenced from a single sample in a study of OX40 agonist ivuxolimab in advanced cancers. Profiling relied on immunoSEQ multiplex PCR, and the TCRdb table lists in-frame clones only, not all of them. The table includes 100,000 to 150,000 clones, over 85% detected once. Sample: CD4+ or CD8+ T cells sorted from blood, taken in a trial of the OX40 agonist ivuxolimab. These TCRs come from an adult with an advanced solid tumor such as melanoma, head and neck, liver or kidney cancer.

V is TRBV5-6 and J is TRBJ2-5, with D tentatively TRBD2 (5 bases). Trimming cost V 4 bases and J 0 bases, with 16 bases left between them. CDR3 length: 16 amino acids. Germline CDR1 is SGHDT and CDR2 is YYEEEE. The CDR3 region is CASSELGGGYQETQYF. CDR3 DNA: TGTGCCAGCAGCGAGTTAGGAGGCGGCTACCAAGAGACCCAGTACTTC.

This sequence joins TRBV5-8 and TRBJ1-5, with D possibly TRBD1 on 5 matching bases. This CDR3 comprises 15 residues. Germline V gene sequence: CDR1 SGHTS, CDR2 YDEGEE. V was cut by 5 bases and J by 1 base, with 13 bases left in between. CDR3 sequence: CASSLRAGSNQPQHF. In DNA, the CDR3 is TGTGCCAGCAGTCTGAGGGCAGGGAGCAATCAGCCCCAGCATTTT.

This rearrangement joins TRBV6-1 to TRBJ1-1, with TRBD1 matching over 9 bases. The CDR3 totals 16 residues. With V trimmed by 3 bases and J by 4 bases, 9 bases remained unmatched. Germline lookup yields CDR1 MNHNS and CDR2 SASEGT. The CDR3: CASSDRRGQGSTEAFF. DNA of the CDR3: TGTGCCAGCAGTGACCGACGGGGACAGGGAAGCACTGAAGCTTTCTTT.

V is TRBV5-6 and J is TRBJ2-2, with D uncertain. The germline V and J ends were trimmed by 4 bases and 7 bases, with 8 bases remaining between them. CDR3 length: 12 amino acids. Germline lookup yields CDR1 SGHDT and CDR2 YYEEEE. CDR3 nucleotides: TGTGCCAGCAGCCCGGTGGACGGGGAGCTGTTTTTT. The encoded protein is CASSPVDGELFF.

The count of this clone is one. The chain joins TRBV19 to TRBJ1-2; possibly TRBD1 for D (5 bases). Germline assignment: CDR1 LNHDA and CDR2 SQIVND (reference sequence). The germline V and J ends were trimmed by 5 bases and 7 bases, with 14 bases remaining between them. The CDR3 sequence is 13 residues long. The CDR3 nucleotides are TGTGCCAGTAGTTTGGGGGTGCCGAGTGGCTACACCTTC. This translates into CASSLGVPSGYTF.

The V and J genes are TRBV5-1 and TRBJ2-1; D gene unclear. The CDR3 is made up of 15 amino acids. Between the trimmed V and J ends, which lost 0 bases and 0 bases, there was a span of 7 bases. The germline CDR1 and CDR2 sequences are SGHRS and YFSETQ. This CDR3 is CASSLDSSSYNEQFF. CDR3 bases: TGCGCCAGCAGCTTGGACTCGAGCTCCTACAATGAGCAGTTCTTC.

V is TRBV6-5 and J is TRBJ1-1, with no clear D. The V gene lost 8 bases and the J gene lost 2 bases, with 15 bases spanning the gap. The CDR3 extends over 14 amino acids. The germline CDR1 and CDR2 sequences are MNHEY and SVGAGI. The CDR3 sequence: CASVSRNLNTEAFF. The CDR3 DNA reads TGTGCCAGCGTATCTAGAAACCTCAACACTGAAGCTTTCTTT.

The DNA for the CDR3 is TGTGCCAGCAGTACGGAAGGATTGAACAATGAGCAGTTCTTC. Amino acid sequence: CASSTEGLNNEQFF. This sequence joins TRBV7-2 and TRBJ2-1; D unresolved. CDR3 length: 14 residues. Trimming cost V 6 bases and J 5 bases, with 14 bases left between them. The germline V gene encodes CDR1 SGHTA and CDR2 FQGNSA.

The chain employs TRBV5-1 and TRBJ1-5; D unclear. From germline, CDR1 is SGHRS and CDR2 YFSETQ. The V end was cut by 3 bases, the J end by 5 bases, with 12 bases between. This CDR3 region has 14 residues. CDR3 sequence (DNA): TGCGCCAGCAGCTCCCATAATGGAGATCAGCCCCAGCATTTT. Translated, it gives CASSSHNGDQPQHF.

The chain uses TRBV28 and TRBJ2-6, with D tentatively TRBD2 (6 bases). With 7 bases removed from V and 4 bases from J, the gap between germline ends came to 14 bases. Per the germline V gene, CDR1 is MDHEN and CDR2 is SYDVKM. The CDR3 extends over 15 amino acids. CDR3 bases: TGTGCCAGCAACACTGGAGGGGAGGGGGCCAACGTCCTGACTTTC. This codes for CASNTGGEGANVLTF.

The rearrangement uses TRBV6-6 and TRBJ2-2; the D call may be TRBD1 or TRBD2 (5 bases each). Per germline, CDR1 MNHNY and CDR2 SVGAGI (reference sequence). V lost 5 bases and J lost 6, with 19 bases in between. This CDR3 has 16 residues. The CDR3 bases are TGTGCCAGCAGTACCCACCAAGGGACCATCCCCGGGGAGCTGTTTTTT. Translation: CASSTHQGTIPGELFF.

The chain employs TRBV7-9 and TRBJ1-1; 9 bases are shared with TRBD1. CDR1 and CDR2 (germline): SEHNR, FQNEAQ (reference sequence). The CDR3 has 15 residues. J lost 0 bases, V lost 5 bases, and 4 bases had no gene match. The CDR3 reads CASSGQGRLNTEAFF. Here the CDR3 DNA reads TGTGCCAGCAGCGGACAGGGGCGCTTGAACACTGAAGCTTTCTTT. Full variable domain (rest looked up from reference TRBV7-9 and TRBJ1-1): DTGVSQNPRHKITKRGQNVTFRCDPISEHNRLYWYRQTLGQGPEFLTYFQNEAQLEKSRLLSDRFSAERPKGSFSTLEIQRTEQGDSAMYLCASSGQGRLNTEAFFGQGTRLTVV.

Only one count was recorded for this clone. The chain combines TRBV7-2 with TRBJ2-6; D is unresolved. Germline CDR1 and CDR2: SGHTA and FQGNSA. The V end lost 4 bases, the J end lost 1 base, and 8 bases lay between the germline ends. The CDR3 is 15 amino acids. This CDR3 reads CASSSSLSGANVLTF. The CDR3 bases are TGTGCCAGCAGCTCGTCCCTTTCTGGGGCCAACGTCCTGACTTTC.

The genes are TRBV14 and TRBJ2-5; 9 bases fit TRBD1. Trimming at V came to 4 bases and at J to 11 bases, leaving 11 bases not matched to a gene. The CDR3 has 14 amino acids. Germline values: CDR1 SGHDN, CDR2 FVKESK. CDR3 coding DNA: TGTGCCAGCAGCCCACAGGGGGCATTTGAGGAGCAGTACTTC. Translated: CASSPQGAFEEQYF.

The rearrangement links TRBV5-5 to TRBJ2-7; 9 nucleotides line up with TRBD1. Per the germline V gene, CDR1 is SGHKS and CDR2 is YYEKEE (reference sequence). This CDR3 is 16 amino acids long. Trimming took 0 bases from V and 3 from J; bases not matched to a gene: 7. Here the CDR3 reads CASSLELGQGGYEQYF. CDR3 nucleotides: TGTGCCAGCAGCTTGGAACTGGGACAGGGCGGCTACGAGCAGTACTTC.

The CDR3 DNA is TGCGCCAGCAGCTTGGAGGGACAACTGAATTCACCCCTCCACTTT. This encodes CASSLEGQLNSPLHF. The chain combines TRBV5-1 with TRBJ1-6; TRBD1 is a possible D gene (6 bases). The CDR3 is 15 amino acids. CDR1 and CDR2 from the germline V gene are SGHRS and YFSETQ. V was shortened by 0 bases and J by 7 bases, with 11 bases between the two germline ends.

This chain joins TRBV5-1 and TRBJ2-2; D not resolved. V lost 4 bases, J lost 2 bases, and 15 bases lay in between. CDR3 size: 16 residues. The germline gives CDR1 SGHRS, CDR2 YFSETQ. The CDR3 reads CASSPNGGRNTGELFF. In DNA, the CDR3 is TGCGCCAGCAGCCCAAACGGCGGCCGTAACACCGGGGAGCTGTTTTTT.

The chain recombines TRBV7-6 with TRBJ1-4, with D perhaps TRBD1 (6 bases). The V end lost 5 bases, the J end lost 5 bases, and 12 bases lay between the germline ends. The germline V gene encodes CDR1 SGHVS and CDR2 FNYEAQ. CDR3 length: 14 amino acids. The CDR3 loop is CASSVQGTNEKLFF. CDR3 bases: TGTGCCAGCAGCGTACAGGGAACGAATGAAAAACTGTTTTTT.